A selection of T cell receptor beta chains follows, all from one sample in a study of T cell responses to AZD1222 COVID-19 vaccine. Assay used: immunoSEQ multiplex PCR; TCRdb lists only in-frame clones, some missing. The data hold some 120,000 clones, with approximately 86% observed a single time. Sequencing used peripheral blood, obtained 28 days after the second AZD1222 dose. The receptors here all came from an adult who received the AZD1222 COVID-19 vaccine. CDR3s include the opening cysteine and the closing phenylalanine or tryptophan. Each record gives: clone size, D gene, J gene, V gene, CDR3 protein, CDR3 DNA. A D gene is named only where the DNA matches it firmly. Clone sizes are given selectively: once, few, many, or a class where the clone is expanded.

- - TRBJ1-2 TRBV3-1/TRBV3-2 CASSQDHRAAGYTF TGTGCCAGCAGCCAAGACCACAGGGCAGCTGGCTACACCTTC
- - TRBJ1-4 TRBV5-1 CASSNRQMNEKLFF TGCGCCAGCAGCAACCGACAGATGAATGAAAAACTGTTTTTT
- - TRBJ1-5 TRBV30 CAWETDNQPQHF TGTGCCTGGGAGACAGACAATCAGCCCCAGCATTTT
- TRBD1 TRBJ1-3 TRBV5-1 CASSLADRAENTIYF TGCGCCAGCAGCTTGGCCGACAGGGCTGAAAACACCATATATTTT
- TRBD1 TRBJ1-4 TRBV5-8 CASSSYGQGANEKLFF TGTGCCAGCAGCTCATACGGGCAGGGGGCTAATGAAAAACTGTTTTTT
- TRBD2 TRBJ2-3 TRBV2 CASSDQGGVDTQYF TGTGCCAGCAGTGATCAGGGAGGGGTCGATACGCAGTATTTT
- - TRBJ2-5 TRBV21-1 CASSKVGGAQYF TGTGCCAGCAGCAAAGTAGGTGGGGCCCAGTACTTC
- TRBD1 TRBJ1-5 TRBV7-2 CASSPQGAGSNQPQHF TGTGCCAGCAGCCCTCAGGGGGCGGGGAGCAATCAGCCCCAGCATTTT
- - TRBJ1-2 TRBV3-1/TRBV3-2 CASSQDAALHGYTF TGTGCCAGCAGCCAAGATGCGGCGCTCCATGGCTACACCTTC
- - TRBJ1-1 TRBV6-5 CASSYSTGANTEAFF TGTGCCAGCAGTTACTCGACGGGGGCGAACACTGAAGCTTTCTTT
once TRBD1 TRBJ2-2 TRBV5-5 CASSLRGGQGVNTGELFF TGTGCCAGCAGCTTACGGGGCGGACAGGGGGTAAACACCGGGGAGCTGTTTTTT
- TRBD1 TRBJ1-1 TRBV19 CASSLRTGLNTEAFF TGTGCCAGTAGTCTAAGGACAGGGTTGAACACTGAAGCTTTCTTT
- - TRBJ1-5 TRBV7-2 CASSLGAGGNQPQHF TGTGCCAGCAGCTTAGGGGCGGGAGGCAATCAGCCCCAGCATTTT
- TRBD1 TRBJ2-5 TRBV5-1 CASRFQGEETQYF TGCGCCAGCAGATTTCAGGGGGAAGAGACCCAGTACTTC
once - TRBJ2-1 TRBV3-1/TRBV3-2 CASSQDALAPYNEQFF TGTGCCAGCAGCCAAGATGCCCTAGCGCCCTACAATGAGCAGTTCTTC
- TRBD2 TRBJ2-3 TRBV11-3 CASSSGTSGTDTQYF TGTGCCAGCAGCTCCGGGACTAGCGGAACAGATACGCAGTATTTT
- - TRBJ1-3 TRBV28 CASSTPPRSGNTIYF TGTGCCAGCAGTACGCCGCCTAGGTCCGGAAACACCATATATTTT
- - TRBJ2-7 TRBV5-1 CASSLDTRSYEQYF TGCGCCAGCAGCTTGGACACCCGGTCCTACGAGCAGTACTTC
- - TRBJ2-7 TRBV14 CASSPRNQGAYEQYF TGTGCCAGCAGCCCGAGGAACCAGGGTGCCTACGAGCAGTACTTC
- TRBD1 TRBJ2-1 TRBV2 CASSGWTGHNEQFF TGTGCCAGCAGTGGCTGGACAGGGCACAATGAGCAGTTCTTC
- - TRBJ1-5 TRBV7-2 CASSLRLRGQPQHF TGTGCCAGCAGCCTCCGCCTCCGAGGTCAGCCCCAGCATTTT
few TRBD1 TRBJ1-1 TRBV6-4 CASSDLPGGITEAFF TGTGCCAGCAGTGATCTGCCAGGGGGCATCACTGAAGCTTTCTTT
once TRBD1 TRBJ1-5 TRBV18 CASSPSIGTGHQPQHF TGTGCCAGCTCACCAAGTATAGGGACAGGGCATCAGCCCCAGCATTTT
few - TRBJ1-1 TRBV28 CASSLSSQNTEAFF TGTGCCAGCAGTTTAAGTTCACAGAACACTGAAGCTTTCTTT
- - TRBJ1-5 TRBV19 CASSIRAPSRSNQPQHF TGTGCCAGTAGTATCCGGGCCCCGTCACGTAGCAATCAGCCCCAGCATTTT
- TRBD1 TRBJ1-5 TRBV2 CASSPQGARNQPQHF TGTGCCAGCAGCCCTCAGGGGGCTCGCAATCAGCCCCAGCATTTT
- - TRBJ1-5 TRBV5-6 CASSLSGGLSQPQHF TGTGCCAGCAGCTTGTCGGGGGGTCTAAGTCAGCCCCAGCATTTT
- - TRBJ2-3 TRBV3-1/TRBV3-2 CASLASAGTDTQYF TGTGCCAGCTTAGCAAGCGCGGGGACAGATACGCAGTATTTT
- TRBD1 TRBJ2-2 TRBV30 CAWSRDSNTGELFF TGTGCCTGGAGCCGGGACAGCAACACCGGGGAGCTGTTTTTT
- - TRBJ2-7 TRBV6-5 CASRLGGGLRGEQYF TGTGCCAGCAGGTTGGGTGGGGGACTCCGGGGAGAGCAGTACTTC
once - TRBJ1-4 TRBV28 CASTPWAANEKLFF TGTGCCAGCACCCCCTGGGCGGCTAATGAAAAACTGTTTTTT